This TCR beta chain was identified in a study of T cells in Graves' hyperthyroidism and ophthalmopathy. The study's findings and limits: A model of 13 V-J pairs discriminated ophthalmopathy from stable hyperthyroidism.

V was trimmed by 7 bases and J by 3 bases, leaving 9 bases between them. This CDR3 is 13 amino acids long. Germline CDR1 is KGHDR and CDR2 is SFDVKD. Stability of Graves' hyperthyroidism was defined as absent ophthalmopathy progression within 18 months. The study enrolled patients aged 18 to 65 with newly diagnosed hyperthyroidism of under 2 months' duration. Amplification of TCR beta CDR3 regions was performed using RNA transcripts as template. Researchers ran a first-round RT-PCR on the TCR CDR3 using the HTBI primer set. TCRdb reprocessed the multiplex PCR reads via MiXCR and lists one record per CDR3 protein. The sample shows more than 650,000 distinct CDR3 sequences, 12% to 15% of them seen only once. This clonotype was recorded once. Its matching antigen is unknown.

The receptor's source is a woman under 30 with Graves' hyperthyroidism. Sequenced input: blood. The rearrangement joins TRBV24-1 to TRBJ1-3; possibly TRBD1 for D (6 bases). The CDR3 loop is CATSSGDGNTIYF. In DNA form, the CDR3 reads TGTGCCACCAGCTCAGGGGATGGAAACACCATATATTTT.